This T cell receptor beta chain was recovered during a study of neurological immune-mediated disorders. Study-wide points: Expanded clones shared no CDR3 amino acid sequences across subjects, suggesting private repertoires in all groups.

This clonotype has a count of ten or more. Its specificity is not known. cDNA synthesis was performed by 5'RACE with 10-nucleotide random UMIs. TCRdb used MiXCR to reprocess the 5' RACE reads, holding one entry per CDR3 protein. The table shows about 95,000 distinct CDR3 sequences, with 3% to 4.5% occurring only once. The junction had 15 bases not matched to a gene; V was cut back by 5 bases and J by 8 bases. This CDR3 has 18 amino acids. Germline CDR1 SGHVS, CDR2 FQNEAQ. Where libraries were unsorted, they were derived from 2 million PBMCs stored at -80 degrees C. The origin of this receptor is a woman aged 18-29 years with multiple sclerosis. The sequencing input was PBMCs. This rearrangement joins TRBV7-8 to TRBJ2-1; 13 positions agree with TRBD2. The DNA of the CDR3 is TGTGCCAGCAGCCCACGACGTGCGGGACTAGCGGGATCGCATGAGCAGTTCTTC. This sequence encodes CASSPRRAGLAGSHEQFF.